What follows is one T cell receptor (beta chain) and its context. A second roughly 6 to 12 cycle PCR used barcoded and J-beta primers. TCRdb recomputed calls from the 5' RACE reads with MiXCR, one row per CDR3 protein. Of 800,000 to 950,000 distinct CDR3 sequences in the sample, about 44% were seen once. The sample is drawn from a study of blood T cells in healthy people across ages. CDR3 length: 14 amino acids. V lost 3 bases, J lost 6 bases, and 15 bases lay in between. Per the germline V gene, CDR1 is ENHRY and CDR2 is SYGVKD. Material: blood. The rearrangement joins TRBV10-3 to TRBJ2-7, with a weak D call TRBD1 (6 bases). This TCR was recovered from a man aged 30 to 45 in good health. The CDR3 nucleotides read TGTGCCATCAGTGAAGGGGCGGACAGACCCGAGCAGTACTTC. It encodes CAISEGADRPEQYF.